This TCR beta chain was captured by sequencing in a study of T cell responses to AZD1222 COVID-19 vaccine. Findings and caveats of the study: Repertoire samples came only from after the peak T cell response. Nearly half of spike-specific TCRs reportedly target unmutated variant regions. Among the donors, most were white British and more were female, and clonal diversity was possibly underestimated. CD4 TCRs linked to vaccination spanned spike, dominating at 160-218 and 743-854.

Only in-frame clones appear in the TCRdb table, and some are missing; sequencing was by immunoSEQ multiplex PCR. This table has about 110,000 clones, roughly 92% appearing once. In the case of this clone: Antigen specificity is unknown.

Per the germline V gene, CDR1 is SGHAT and CDR2 is FQNNGV. The CDR3 runs 15 residues. The V gene end was trimmed by 5 bases and the J gene end by 8 bases; junction bases not matched to a gene: 12. The material was peripheral blood, obtained 28 days after the second AZD1222 dose. The chain links TRBV11-2 to TRBJ1-2, with 9 nucleotides matching TRBD1. This clonotype originated in an adult who received the AZD1222 COVID-19 vaccine. In DNA, the CDR3 is TGTGCCAGCAGCCCCCGAGACAGGGGGGAACGGGGCTACACCTTC. It is translated as CASSPRDRGERGYTF.